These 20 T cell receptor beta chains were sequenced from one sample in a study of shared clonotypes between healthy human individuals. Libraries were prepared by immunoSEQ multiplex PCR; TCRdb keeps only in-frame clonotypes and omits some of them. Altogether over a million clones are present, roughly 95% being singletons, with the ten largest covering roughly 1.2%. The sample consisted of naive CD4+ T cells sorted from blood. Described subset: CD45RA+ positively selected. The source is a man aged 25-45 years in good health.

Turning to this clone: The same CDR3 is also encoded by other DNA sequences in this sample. The CDR3 DNA reads TGTGCCAGCTCACCAAGGGCAGAGACCCAGTACTTC. Translated: CASSPRAETQYF. The chain carries TRBV18 and TRBJ2-5; D is uncertain. This CDR3 has 12 amino acids. Germline V gene data show CDR1 as KGHSH and CDR2 as LQKENI. V was clipped by 2 bases and J by 4 bases, with 5 bases between them.

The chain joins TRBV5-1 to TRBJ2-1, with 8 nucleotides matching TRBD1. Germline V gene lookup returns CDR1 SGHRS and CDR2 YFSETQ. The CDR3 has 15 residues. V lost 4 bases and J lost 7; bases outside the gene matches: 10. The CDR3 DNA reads TGCGCCAGCAGCCCCGCGCGACAGGGGACAAATGAGCAGTTCTTC. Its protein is CASSPARQGTNEQFF. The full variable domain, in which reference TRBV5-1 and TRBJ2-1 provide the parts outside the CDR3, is KAGVTQTPRYLIKTRGQQVTLSCSPISGHRSVSWYQQTPGQGLQFLFEYFSETQRNKGNFPGRFSGRQFSNSRSEMNVSTLELGDSALYLCASSPARQGTNEQFFGPGTRLTVL.

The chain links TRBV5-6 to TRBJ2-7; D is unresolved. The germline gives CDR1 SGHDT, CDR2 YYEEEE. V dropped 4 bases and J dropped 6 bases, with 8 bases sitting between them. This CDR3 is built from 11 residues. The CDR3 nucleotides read TGTGCCAGCAGCGGCCATGCCGAGCAGTACTTC. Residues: CASSGHAEQYF.

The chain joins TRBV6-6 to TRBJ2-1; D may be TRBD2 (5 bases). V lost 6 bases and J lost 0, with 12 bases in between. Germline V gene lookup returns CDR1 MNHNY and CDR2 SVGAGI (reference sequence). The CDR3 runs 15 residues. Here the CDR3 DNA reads TGTGCCAGCAGGGAAACTAGTAGCTCCTACAATGAGCAGTTCTTC. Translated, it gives CASRETSSSYNEQFF.

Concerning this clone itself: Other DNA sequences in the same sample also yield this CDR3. The CDR3 nucleotides read TGCAGTGCGAGGACCGTGGGCTACACCTTC. It encodes CSARTVGYTF. V and J are TRBV20-1 and TRBJ1-2; D is uncertain. The CDR3 covers 10 residues. V was trimmed by 6 bases and J by 8 bases, leaving 10 bases between them. Germline V gene sequence: CDR1 DFQATT, CDR2 SNEGSKA (reference sequence).

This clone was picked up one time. The CDR3 spells CATSRVRGTYEQYF. The CDR3 coding sequence is TGTGCCACCAGCAGAGTTCGGGGGACCTACGAGCAGTACTTC. The V gene is TRBV15, the J gene TRBJ2-7, with TRBD2 as a possible D gene (6 bases). CDR1 LNHNV and CDR2 YYDKDF come from the germline V gene (reference sequence). The CDR3 loop spans 14 amino acids. Trimming pared 1 base from V and 2 bases from J, leaving 9 bases between.

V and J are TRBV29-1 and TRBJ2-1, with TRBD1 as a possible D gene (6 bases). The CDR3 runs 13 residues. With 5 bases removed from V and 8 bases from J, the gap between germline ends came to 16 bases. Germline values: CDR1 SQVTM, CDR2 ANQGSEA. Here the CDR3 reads CSVYRPNRDEQFF. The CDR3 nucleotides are TGCAGCGTTTATCGGCCTAACAGGGATGAGCAGTTCTTC.

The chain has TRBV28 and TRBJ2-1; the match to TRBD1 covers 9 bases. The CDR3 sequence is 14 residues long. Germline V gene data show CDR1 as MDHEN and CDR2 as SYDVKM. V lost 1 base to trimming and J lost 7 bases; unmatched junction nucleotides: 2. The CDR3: CASSLSDRGNEQFF. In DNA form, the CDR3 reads TGTGCCAGCAGTTTATCTGACAGGGGGAATGAGCAGTTCTTC.

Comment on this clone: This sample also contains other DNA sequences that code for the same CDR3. As DNA, the CDR3 is TGCGCCAGCAGCTTGGAGGGACAGGTGTACGAGCAGTACTTC. Residues: CASSLEGQVYEQYF. This chain joins TRBV5-1 and TRBJ2-7; 8 bases map to TRBD1. CDR3 length equals 14 residues. Germline trimming cut 0 bases from V and 4 bases from J; bases unmatched to any gene: 3. Germline V gene data show CDR1 as SGHRS and CDR2 as YFSETQ.

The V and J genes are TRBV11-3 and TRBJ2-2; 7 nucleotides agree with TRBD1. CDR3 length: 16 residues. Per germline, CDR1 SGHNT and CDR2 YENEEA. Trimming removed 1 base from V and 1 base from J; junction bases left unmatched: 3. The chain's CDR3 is CASSLAGTVNTGELFF. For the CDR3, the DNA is TGTGCCAGCAGCTTAGCAGGGACAGTGAACACCGGGGAGCTGTTTTTT.

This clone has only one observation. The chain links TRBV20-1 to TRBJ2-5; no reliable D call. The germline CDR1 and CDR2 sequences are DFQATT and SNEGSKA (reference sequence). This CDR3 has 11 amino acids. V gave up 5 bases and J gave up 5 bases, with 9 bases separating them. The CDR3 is CSAGLGETQYF. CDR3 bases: TGCAGTGCTGGGCTTGGCGAGACCCAGTACTTC.

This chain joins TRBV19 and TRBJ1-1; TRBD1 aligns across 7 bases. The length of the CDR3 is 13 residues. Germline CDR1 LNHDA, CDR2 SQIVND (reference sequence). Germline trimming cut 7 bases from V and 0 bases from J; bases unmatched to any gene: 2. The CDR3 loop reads CASKGQLNTEAFF. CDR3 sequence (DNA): TGTGCCAGTAAGGGACAGCTGAACACTGAAGCTTTCTTT.

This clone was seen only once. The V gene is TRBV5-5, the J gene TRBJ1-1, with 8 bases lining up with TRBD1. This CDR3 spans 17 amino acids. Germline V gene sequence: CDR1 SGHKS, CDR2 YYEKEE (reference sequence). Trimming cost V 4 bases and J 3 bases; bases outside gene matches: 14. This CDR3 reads CASSPQDRGRRDTEAFF. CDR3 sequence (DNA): TGTGCCAGCAGCCCACAAGACAGGGGTCGAAGGGACACTGAAGCTTTCTTT.

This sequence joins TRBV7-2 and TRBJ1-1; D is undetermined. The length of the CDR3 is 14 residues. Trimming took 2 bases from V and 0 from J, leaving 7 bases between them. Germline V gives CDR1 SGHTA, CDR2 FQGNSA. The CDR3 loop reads CASSLYGLNTEAFF. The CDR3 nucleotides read TGTGCCAGCAGCTTATACGGGTTGAACACTGAAGCTTTCTTT.

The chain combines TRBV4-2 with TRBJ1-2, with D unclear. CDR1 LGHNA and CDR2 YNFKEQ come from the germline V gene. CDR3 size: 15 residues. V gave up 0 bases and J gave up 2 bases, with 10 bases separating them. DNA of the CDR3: TGTGCCAGCAGCCAAGATGAGACACGAAACTATGGCTACACCTTC. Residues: CASSQDETRNYGYTF.

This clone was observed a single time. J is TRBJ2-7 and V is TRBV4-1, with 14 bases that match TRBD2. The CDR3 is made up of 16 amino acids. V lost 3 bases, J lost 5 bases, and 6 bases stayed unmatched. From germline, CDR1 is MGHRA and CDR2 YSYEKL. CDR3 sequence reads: CASSHRGTSGRHEQYF. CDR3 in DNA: TGCGCCAGCAGCCACAGGGGGACTAGCGGGAGACACGAGCAGTACTTC.

CDR3 amino acids: CASSKEAVGAGVEQYF. CDR3 in DNA: TGCGCCAGCAGCAAAGAGGCGGTGGGGGCCGGAGTCGAGCAGTACTTC. The V call is TRBV5-1, the J call TRBJ2-7; maybe TRBD1 (6 bases). The CDR3 extends over 16 amino acids. Deletions cut 4 bases from V and 6 bases from J, with 23 bases between. Per the germline V gene, CDR1 is SGHRS and CDR2 is YFSETQ.

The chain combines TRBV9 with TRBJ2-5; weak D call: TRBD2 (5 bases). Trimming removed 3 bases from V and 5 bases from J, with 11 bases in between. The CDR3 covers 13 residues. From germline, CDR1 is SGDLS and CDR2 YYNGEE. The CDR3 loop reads CASSGSGRETQYF. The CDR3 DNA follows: TGTGCCAGCAGCGGGAGCGGACGGGAGACCCAGTACTTC.

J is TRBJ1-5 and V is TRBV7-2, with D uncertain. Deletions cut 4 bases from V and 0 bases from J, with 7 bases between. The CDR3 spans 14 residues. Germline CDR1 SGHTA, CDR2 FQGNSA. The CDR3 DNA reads TGTGCCAGCAGCTCCGGACCTAGCAATCAGCCCCAGCATTTT. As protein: CASSSGPSNQPQHF. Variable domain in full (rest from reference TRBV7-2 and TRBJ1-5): GAGVSQSPSNKVTEKGKDVELRCDPISGHTALYWYRQSLGQGLEFLIYFQGNSAPDKSGLPSDRFSAERTGGSVSTLTIQRTQQEDSAVYLCASSSGPSNQPQHFGDGTRLSIL.

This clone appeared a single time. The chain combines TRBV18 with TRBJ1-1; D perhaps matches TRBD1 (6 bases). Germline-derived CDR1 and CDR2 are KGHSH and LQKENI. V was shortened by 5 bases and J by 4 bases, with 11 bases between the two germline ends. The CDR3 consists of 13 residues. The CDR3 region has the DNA TGTGCCAGCTCAACAACAGGGAGCACTGAAGCTTTCTTT. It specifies CASSTTGSTEAFF.